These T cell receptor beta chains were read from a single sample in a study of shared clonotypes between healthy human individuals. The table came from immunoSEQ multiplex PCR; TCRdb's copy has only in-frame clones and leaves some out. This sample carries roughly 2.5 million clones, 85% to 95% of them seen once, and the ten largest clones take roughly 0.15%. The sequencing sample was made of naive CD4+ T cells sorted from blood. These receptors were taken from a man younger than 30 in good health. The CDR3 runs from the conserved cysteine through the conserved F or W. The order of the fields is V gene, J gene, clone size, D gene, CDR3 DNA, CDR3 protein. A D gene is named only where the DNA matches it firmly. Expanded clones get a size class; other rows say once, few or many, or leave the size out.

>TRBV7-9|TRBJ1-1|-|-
TGTGCCAGCAGCAACCATGCCCCTGAAGCTTTCTTT
CASSNHAPEAFF
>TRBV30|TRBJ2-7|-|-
TGTGCCTGGAGTGTACGACTCTACGAGCAGTACTTC
CAWSVRLYEQYF
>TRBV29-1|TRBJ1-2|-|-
TGCAGCGCCAATGGGGGCAGCCTAGCTAACTATGGCTACACCTTC
CSANGGSLANYGYTF
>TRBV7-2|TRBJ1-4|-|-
TGTGCCAGCAGCTTAGTTGCGGTTGCAACTAATGAAAAACTGTTTTTT
CASSLVAVATNEKLFF
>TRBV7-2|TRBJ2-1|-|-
TGTGCCAGCACCCGGGGTAGCGGACCGACTTCTAGCTCCTACAATGAGCAGTTCTTC
CASTRGSGPTSSSYNEQFF
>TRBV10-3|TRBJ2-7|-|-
TGTGCCATCAGTTGGCCGGGACAAAGAGAATCCTACGAGCAGTACTTC
CAISWPGQRESYEQYF
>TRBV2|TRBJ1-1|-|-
TGTGCCAGCAGTGAAAGGGGGGCCCCCAGCACTGAAGCTTTCTTT
CASSERGAPSTEAFF
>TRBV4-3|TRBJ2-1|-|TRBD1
TGCGCCAGCAGCCAAGCTGGACAGGTCGGGGATGAGCAGTTCTTC
CASSQAGQVGDEQFF
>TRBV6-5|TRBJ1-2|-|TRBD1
TGTGCCAGCATGAGAGGGGGCCTTGGCTACACCTTC
CASMRGGLGYTF
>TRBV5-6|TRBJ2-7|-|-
TGTGCCAGCAGCTTGGGGCCCTACCGTAGTTTCGTGTCGTACGAGCAGTACTTC
CASSLGPYRSFVSYEQYF
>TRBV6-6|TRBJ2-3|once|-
TGTGCCAGCAGGAAGGGGCGGGACACAGATACGCAGTATTTT
CASRKGRDTDTQYF
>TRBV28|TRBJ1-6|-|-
TGTGCCAGCAGTTTAGGGCAGGTGATTAATTCACCCCTCCACTTT
CASSLGQVINSPLHF
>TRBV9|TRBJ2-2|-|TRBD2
TGTGCCAGCAGCGAGACTAGCAACACCGGGGAGCTGTTTTTT
CASSETSNTGELFF
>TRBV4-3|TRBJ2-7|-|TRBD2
TGCGCCAGCAGCCAAGATCTGGGTAGCGGGGGGGAGCAGTACTTC
CASSQDLGSGGEQYF
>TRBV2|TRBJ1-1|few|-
TGTGCCAGCAGTGGCCAGGGGAACACTGAAGCTTTCTTT
CASSGQGNTEAFF
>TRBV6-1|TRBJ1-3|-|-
TGTGCCAGCAGTGATGGACTCTCTGGAAACACCATATATTTT
CASSDGLSGNTIYF
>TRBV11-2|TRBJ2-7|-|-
TGTGCCAGCAGCTTAATCCTAGCCGACGAGCAGTACTTC
CASSLILADEQYF
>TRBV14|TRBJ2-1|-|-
TGTGCCAGCAGCCAAGTACAGGGAGCCCATGAGCAGTTCTTC
CASSQVQGAHEQFF
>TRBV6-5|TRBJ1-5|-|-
TGTGCCAGCAGTCCGGACGGGAGCAATCAGCCCCAGCATTTT
CASSPDGSNQPQHF
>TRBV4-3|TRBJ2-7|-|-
TGCGCCAGCAGCCAAGAATTGAATGGGGCCTCCTACGAGCAGTACTTC
CASSQELNGASYEQYF
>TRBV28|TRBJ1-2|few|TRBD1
TGTGCCACCCATTGGGCAGGGGGCGCGGCGGTTGGCTACACCTTC
CATHWAGGAAVGYTF
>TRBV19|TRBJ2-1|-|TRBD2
TGTGCCAGTAGTAGCCTAGCGGGACCTTACAATGAGCAGTTCTTC
CASSSLAGPYNEQFF
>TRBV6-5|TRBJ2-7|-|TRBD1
TGTGCCTCTCGGTATACTGGGGACAGGGTGTACGAGCAGTACTTC
CASRYTGDRVYEQYF
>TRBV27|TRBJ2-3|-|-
TGTGCCAGCAGCCCTCGGGGGTACGGCACAGATACGCAGTATTTT
CASSPRGYGTDTQYF
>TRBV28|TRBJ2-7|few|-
TGTGCCAGCAGTTTACAGGGCTACGAGCAGTACTTC
CASSLQGYEQYF
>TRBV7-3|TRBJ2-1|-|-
TGTGCCAGCAGCTCGGGGGACTCCAAGTATGAGCAGTTCTTC
CASSSGDSKYEQFF
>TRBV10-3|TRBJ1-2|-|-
TGTGCCATCGGGCAGGGATATTTTCCTACGGGTAACTATGGCTACACCTTC
CAIGQGYFPTGNYGYTF
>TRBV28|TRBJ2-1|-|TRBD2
TGTGCCAGCTTAGGCGGGGGGTCCTACAATGAGCAGTTCTTC
CASLGGGSYNEQFF
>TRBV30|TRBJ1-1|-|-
TGTGCCTGGAGTTTGGATGGGAACACTGAAGCTTTCTTT
CAWSLDGNTEAFF